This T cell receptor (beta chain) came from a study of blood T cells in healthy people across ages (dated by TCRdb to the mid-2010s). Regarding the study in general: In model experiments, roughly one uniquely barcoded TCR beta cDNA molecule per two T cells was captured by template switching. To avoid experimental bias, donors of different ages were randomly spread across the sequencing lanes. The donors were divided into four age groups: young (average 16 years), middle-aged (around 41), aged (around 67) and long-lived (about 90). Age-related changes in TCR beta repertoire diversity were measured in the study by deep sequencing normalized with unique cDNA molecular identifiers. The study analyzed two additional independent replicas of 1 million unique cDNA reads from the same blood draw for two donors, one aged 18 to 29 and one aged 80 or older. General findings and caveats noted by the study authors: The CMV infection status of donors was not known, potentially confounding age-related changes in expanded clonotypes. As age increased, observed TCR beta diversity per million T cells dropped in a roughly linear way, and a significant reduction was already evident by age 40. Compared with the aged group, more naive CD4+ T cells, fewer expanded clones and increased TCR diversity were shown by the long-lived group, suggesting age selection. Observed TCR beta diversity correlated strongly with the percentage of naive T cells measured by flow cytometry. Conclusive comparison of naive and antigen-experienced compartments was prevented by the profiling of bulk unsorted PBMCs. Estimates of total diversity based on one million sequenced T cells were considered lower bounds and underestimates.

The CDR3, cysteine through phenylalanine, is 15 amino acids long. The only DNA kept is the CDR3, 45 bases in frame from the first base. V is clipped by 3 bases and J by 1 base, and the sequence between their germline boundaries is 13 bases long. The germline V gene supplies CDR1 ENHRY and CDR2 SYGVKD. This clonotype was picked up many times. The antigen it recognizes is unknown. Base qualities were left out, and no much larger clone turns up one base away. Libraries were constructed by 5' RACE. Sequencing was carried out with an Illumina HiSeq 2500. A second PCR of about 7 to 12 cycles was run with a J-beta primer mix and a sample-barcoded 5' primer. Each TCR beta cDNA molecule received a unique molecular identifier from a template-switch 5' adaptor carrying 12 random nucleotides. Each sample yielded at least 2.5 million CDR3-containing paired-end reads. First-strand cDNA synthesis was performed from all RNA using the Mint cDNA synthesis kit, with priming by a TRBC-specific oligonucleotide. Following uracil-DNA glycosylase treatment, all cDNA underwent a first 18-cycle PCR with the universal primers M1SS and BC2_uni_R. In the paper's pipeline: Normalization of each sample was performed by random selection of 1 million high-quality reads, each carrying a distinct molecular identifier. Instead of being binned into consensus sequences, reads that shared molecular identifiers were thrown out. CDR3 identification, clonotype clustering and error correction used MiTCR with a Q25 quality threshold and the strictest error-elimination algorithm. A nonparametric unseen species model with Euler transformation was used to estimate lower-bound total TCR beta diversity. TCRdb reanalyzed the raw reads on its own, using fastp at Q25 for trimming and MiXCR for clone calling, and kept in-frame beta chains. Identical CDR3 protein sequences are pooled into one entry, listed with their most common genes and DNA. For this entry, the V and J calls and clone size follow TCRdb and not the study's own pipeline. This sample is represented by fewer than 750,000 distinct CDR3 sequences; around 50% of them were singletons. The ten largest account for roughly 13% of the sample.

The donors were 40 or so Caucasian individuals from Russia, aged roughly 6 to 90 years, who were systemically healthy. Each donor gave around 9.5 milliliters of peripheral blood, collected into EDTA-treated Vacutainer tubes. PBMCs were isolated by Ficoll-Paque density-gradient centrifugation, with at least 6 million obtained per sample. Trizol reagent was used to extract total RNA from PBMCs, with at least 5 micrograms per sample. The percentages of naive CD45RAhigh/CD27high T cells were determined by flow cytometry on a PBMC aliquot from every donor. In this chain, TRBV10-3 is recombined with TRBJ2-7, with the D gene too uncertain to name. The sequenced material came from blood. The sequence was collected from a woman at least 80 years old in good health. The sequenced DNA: TGTGCCATCAGTGAAGTGCCCGCGCTGTCCTACGAGCAGTACTTC. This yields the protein CAISEVPALSYEQYF.